A selection of T cell receptor beta chains follows, all from one sample in a study of response to subunit inactivated influenza vaccine. TCRdb fed the RT-PCR reads into MiXCR, producing one record per CDR3 protein. In the table there are 650,000 to 800,000 distinct CDR3 sequences, over 11% of which are singletons. This specimen consisted of PBMCs from blood, obtained approximately 15 days before vaccination. These receptors came from a man aged 45-65 years who received an inactivated influenza vaccine. Both conserved end residues are part of each CDR3. A D gene is named only where the DNA matches it firmly. Only part of the rows carry a size: once, few, many, or a class if the clone is expanded.

v_gene: TRBV4-1
len: 14
j_gene: TRBJ2-1
abundance: -
d_gene: -
CDR3nt: TGCGCCAGCAGCGCACCGGGACAATACACTGAGCAGTTCTTC
CDR3aa: CASSAPGQYTEQFF

v_gene: TRBV6-5
len: 14
j_gene: TRBJ2-2
abundance: many
d_gene: -
CDR3nt: TGTGCCAGCAGTTACTCGATGGAGGCCGGGGAGCTGTTTTTT
CDR3aa: CASSYSMEAGELFF

v_gene: TRBV5-1
len: 15
j_gene: TRBJ2-1
abundance: few
d_gene: -
CDR3nt: TGCGCCAGCAGCTCGGACGGGGGTTACTACAATGAGCAGTTCTTC
CDR3aa: CASSSDGGYYNEQFF

v_gene: TRBV6-1
len: 16
j_gene: TRBJ2-1
abundance: -
d_gene: TRBD2
CDR3nt: TGTGCCAGCAGGCCGTGGTTAGCGGGGGGGTACAATGAGCAGTTCTTC
CDR3aa: CASRPWLAGGYNEQFF

v_gene: TRBV5-5
len: 13
j_gene: TRBJ2-5
abundance: many
d_gene: -
CDR3nt: TGTGCCAGCAGCTTGGTCCTAGCAGAGACCCAGTACTTC
CDR3aa: CASSLVLAETQYF

v_gene: TRBV7-9
len: 15
j_gene: TRBJ2-7
abundance: few
d_gene: TRBD1
CDR3nt: TGTGCCAGCAGAAAGACAGGGGGCAGCCCCTACGAGCAGTACTTC
CDR3aa: CASRKTGGSPYEQYF

v_gene: TRBV3-1
len: 16
j_gene: TRBJ1-5
abundance: many
d_gene: TRBD1
CDR3nt: TGTGCCAGCAGCCAAGGGACAGGGAATAGCAATCAGCCCCAGCATTTT
CDR3aa: CASSQGTGNSNQPQHF

v_gene: TRBV14
len: 16
j_gene: TRBJ2-3
abundance: -
d_gene: TRBD2
CDR3nt: TGTGCCAGCAGCCAAGATAGTTCGAGCGGGAGGCTTACGCAGTATTTT
CDR3aa: CASSQDSSSGRLTQYF

v_gene: TRBV18
len: 13
j_gene: TRBJ2-5
abundance: few
d_gene: -
CDR3nt: TGTGCCAGCTCACCCGATGGGGTGGAGACCCAGTACTTC
CDR3aa: CASSPDGVETQYF

v_gene: TRBV6-1
len: 15
j_gene: TRBJ1-1
abundance: few
d_gene: TRBD1
CDR3nt: TGTGCCAGCAACCCCAGGACAGGGGGCCTCACTGAAGCTTTCTTT
CDR3aa: CASNPRTGGLTEAFF

v_gene: TRBV5-1
len: 12
j_gene: TRBJ2-5
abundance: many
d_gene: -
CDR3nt: TGCGCCAGCAGCTTGGTTACGGAAACCCAGTACTTC
CDR3aa: CASSLVTETQYF

v_gene: TRBV16
len: 14
j_gene: TRBJ1-5
abundance: -
d_gene: -
CDR3nt: TGTGCCAGCAGCCAATCGGCGGCCAATCAGCCCCAGCATTTT
CDR3aa: CASSQSAANQPQHF

v_gene: TRBV20-1
len: 14
j_gene: TRBJ1-2
abundance: few
d_gene: -
CDR3nt: TGCAGTGCGGGGGGAGACAGCTCAAACTATGGCTACACCTTC
CDR3aa: CSAGGDSSNYGYTF

v_gene: TRBV27
len: 15
j_gene: TRBJ2-7
abundance: few
d_gene: TRBD2
CDR3nt: TGTGCCAGCAGTCCCATGACTAGCGAAACCTACGAGCAGTACTTC
CDR3aa: CASSPMTSETYEQYF

v_gene: TRBV24-1
len: 13
j_gene: TRBJ2-3
abundance: many
d_gene: -
CDR3nt: TGTGCCACCCGGTCGGGCACGACTGATACGCAGTATTTT
CDR3aa: CATRSGTTDTQYF

v_gene: TRBV9
len: 12
j_gene: TRBJ2-2
abundance: -
d_gene: -
CDR3nt: TGTGCCAGCAGCGTATCTTCCGGGGAGCTGTTTTTT
CDR3aa: CASSVSSGELFF

v_gene: TRBV15
len: 13
j_gene: TRBJ1-5
abundance: few
d_gene: -
CDR3nt: TGTGCCACCAGAAAGGGACGAAAACAGCCCCAGCATTTT
CDR3aa: CATRKGRKQPQHF

v_gene: TRBV4-3
len: 14
j_gene: TRBJ1-2
abundance: -
d_gene: -
CDR3nt: TGCGCCAGCAGCCAAGACACGGAGGGCTATGGCTACACCTTC
CDR3aa: CASSQDTEGYGYTF

v_gene: TRBV6-5
len: 16
j_gene: TRBJ2-7
abundance: few
d_gene: TRBD2
CDR3nt: TGTGCCAGCAGTTACTTTGCGGGCGGGAGCTCCTACGAGCAGTACTTC
CDR3aa: CASSYFAGGSSYEQYF

v_gene: TRBV15
len: 17
j_gene: TRBJ2-2
abundance: few
d_gene: -
CDR3nt: TGTGCCACCAGCAGAAGTTCACAGGGACCCAACACCGGGGAGCTGTTTTTT
CDR3aa: CATSRSSQGPNTGELFF

v_gene: TRBV20-1
len: 14
j_gene: TRBJ2-7
abundance: few
d_gene: -
CDR3nt: TGCAGTGCTAGGACCCGGGACAACTCCTACGAGCAGTACTTC
CDR3aa: CSARTRDNSYEQYF

v_gene: TRBV20-1
len: 14
j_gene: TRBJ2-1
abundance: -
d_gene: TRBD2
CDR3nt: TGCAGTGCTACCCTACTAGCGGGGTACAATGAGCAGTTCTTC
CDR3aa: CSATLLAGYNEQFF

v_gene: TRBV27
len: 15
j_gene: TRBJ2-1
abundance: few
d_gene: TRBD1
CDR3nt: TGTGCCAGCAGTGCCCGGGACAGGGGATACAATGAGCAGTTCTTC
CDR3aa: CASSARDRGYNEQFF

v_gene: TRBV20-1
len: 13
j_gene: TRBJ2-3
abundance: -
d_gene: -
CDR3nt: TGCAGTGTCGCACCGGACAGTACAGATACGCAGTATTTT
CDR3aa: CSVAPDSTDTQYF

v_gene: TRBV7-3
len: 16
j_gene: TRBJ2-2
abundance: few
d_gene: -
CDR3nt: TGTGCCAGCAGCTTAGGGCCAGCGACTCGCACCGGGGAGCTGTTTTTT
CDR3aa: CASSLGPATRTGELFF

v_gene: TRBV4-3
len: 14
j_gene: TRBJ1-4
abundance: many
d_gene: TRBD1
CDR3nt: TGCGCCAGCAGACAGGGGGCGGGTAATGAAAAACTGTTTTTT
CDR3aa: CASRQGAGNEKLFF

v_gene: TRBV20-1
len: 13
j_gene: TRBJ2-3
abundance: few
d_gene: TRBD2
CDR3nt: TGCAGTGCTCCAGCGGGAGGGGCAGATACGCAGTATTTT
CDR3aa: CSAPAGGADTQYF

v_gene: TRBV7-9
len: 16
j_gene: TRBJ1-3
abundance: -
d_gene: -
CDR3nt: TGTGCCAGCAGCCCAGCCCCGGCTACCTCTGGAAACACCATATATTTT
CDR3aa: CASSPAPATSGNTIYF

v_gene: TRBV30
len: 13
j_gene: TRBJ1-1
abundance: few
d_gene: -
CDR3nt: TGTGCCTGGCAGGGGTTGACGAACACTGAAGCTTTCTTT
CDR3aa: CAWQGLTNTEAFF

v_gene: TRBV7-9
len: 13
j_gene: TRBJ2-1
abundance: few
d_gene: -
CDR3nt: TGTGCCAGCAGCAACTGGACGGCCCCCGAGCAGTTCTTC
CDR3aa: CASSNWTAPEQFF

v_gene: TRBV28
len: 15
j_gene: TRBJ2-5
abundance: -
d_gene: -
CDR3nt: TGTGCCAGCAGTACCACTATCGGGGGCGTCGAGACCCAGTACTTC
CDR3aa: CASSTTIGGVETQYF

v_gene: TRBV20-1
len: 15
j_gene: TRBJ1-1
abundance: -
d_gene: TRBD1
CDR3nt: TGCAGTGCTAGGGGATTGACAGGGAAGAACACTGAAGCTTTCTTT
CDR3aa: CSARGLTGKNTEAFF

v_gene: TRBV7-3
len: 18
j_gene: TRBJ2-1
abundance: -
d_gene: TRBD2
CDR3nt: TGTGCCAGCAGCCCTTTTTCTAGCGGGAGAGTTTCCTACAATGAGCAGTTCTTC
CDR3aa: CASSPFSSGRVSYNEQFF

v_gene: TRBV18
len: 14
j_gene: TRBJ2-7
abundance: few
d_gene: -
CDR3nt: TGTGCCAGCTCACCAAATCGGCAGAACTACGAGCAGTACTTC
CDR3aa: CASSPNRQNYEQYF

v_gene: TRBV20-1
len: 17
j_gene: TRBJ2-3
abundance: -
d_gene: TRBD2
CDR3nt: TGCAGTGCTAGAGATTTCTACGGGGGGGGTATTACAGATACGCAGTATTTT
CDR3aa: CSARDFYGGGITDTQYF

v_gene: TRBV2
len: 11
j_gene: TRBJ2-7
abundance: -
d_gene: -
CDR3nt: TGTGCCACCGCGACGGACTACGAGCAGTACTTC
CDR3aa: CATATDYEQYF

v_gene: TRBV28
len: 12
j_gene: TRBJ1-5
abundance: -
d_gene: -
CDR3nt: TGTGCCAGCAGTTTACAGCTTCAGCCCCAGCATTTT
CDR3aa: CASSLQLQPQHF

v_gene: TRBV12-3/TRBV12-4
len: 14
j_gene: TRBJ1-5
abundance: -
d_gene: -
CDR3nt: TGTGCCAGCACTGAAGGGGGGGCCAGGGTCACCCAGCATTTT
CDR3aa: CASTEGGARVTQHF

v_gene: TRBV28
len: 18
j_gene: TRBJ2-3
abundance: few
d_gene: -
CDR3nt: TGTGCCAGCAGTTTTCTTCCATTAGGGGGGGCAAGCACAGATACGCAGTATTTT
CDR3aa: CASSFLPLGGASTDTQYF

v_gene: TRBV20-1
len: 17
j_gene: TRBJ2-3
abundance: -
d_gene: TRBD2
CDR3nt: TGCAGTGCTAGAAATCCATCCTGGCGGGGGGGCACAGATACGCAGTATTTT
CDR3aa: CSARNPSWRGGTDTQYF

v_gene: TRBV12-3/TRBV12-4
len: 14
j_gene: TRBJ2-5
abundance: few
d_gene: -
CDR3nt: TGTGCCAGCAGTTTTAACCAGGGCAGGGAGACCCAGTACTTC
CDR3aa: CASSFNQGRETQYF

v_gene: TRBV20-1
len: 14
j_gene: TRBJ2-7
abundance: -
d_gene: TRBD2
CDR3nt: TGCAGTGCTAAACGGACTAGCGCAGGGGGCGAGCAGTACTTC
CDR3aa: CSAKRTSAGGEQYF

v_gene: TRBV28
len: 15
j_gene: TRBJ1-2
abundance: -
d_gene: TRBD1
CDR3nt: TGTGCCAGCAGTCCCCTCCGGGACAGCGGCTATGGCTACACCTTC
CDR3aa: CASSPLRDSGYGYTF

v_gene: TRBV7-8
len: 16
j_gene: TRBJ2-5
abundance: -
d_gene: TRBD1
CDR3nt: TGTGCCAGCAGCAAGAACAGGGGAATGGGCAAAGAGACCCAGTACTTC
CDR3aa: CASSKNRGMGKETQYF

v_gene: TRBV28
len: 16
j_gene: TRBJ2-1
abundance: -
d_gene: -
CDR3nt: TGTGCCAGCAGTTTATCGCCGGGTCGAGGGGGGAATGAGCAGTTCTTC
CDR3aa: CASSLSPGRGGNEQFF

v_gene: TRBV12-3/TRBV12-4
len: 18
j_gene: TRBJ2-2
abundance: many
d_gene: TRBD2
CDR3nt: TGTGCCAGCAGTTTTGGGCTAGCGGGATCGTCAGACACCGGGGAGCTGTTTTTT
CDR3aa: CASSFGLAGSSDTGELFF

v_gene: TRBV5-1
len: 10
j_gene: TRBJ2-3
abundance: many
d_gene: TRBD1
CDR3nt: TGCGCCAGCAGGGGACAGACGCAGTATTTT
CDR3aa: CASRGQTQYF

v_gene: TRBV5-4
len: 15
j_gene: TRBJ1-1
abundance: -
d_gene: -
CDR3nt: TGTGCCAGCAATCTCCCGGGCCTCGCTGGGACTGAAGCTTTCTTT
CDR3aa: CASNLPGLAGTEAFF

v_gene: TRBV20-1
len: 14
j_gene: TRBJ2-1
abundance: -
d_gene: TRBD2
CDR3nt: TGCAGTGCTCAGCGGGGGGGCCTCAACAATGAGCAGTTCTTC
CDR3aa: CSAQRGGLNNEQFF

v_gene: TRBV6-1
len: 14
j_gene: TRBJ1-1
abundance: few
d_gene: -
CDR3nt: TGTGCCAGCAGGGAGACAGGATCGAACACTGAAGCTTTCTTT
CDR3aa: CASRETGSNTEAFF

v_gene: TRBV27
len: 13
j_gene: TRBJ1-1
abundance: many
d_gene: TRBD1
CDR3nt: TGTGCCAGCCGACCCGACAGGGCGACTGAAGCTTTCTTT
CDR3aa: CASRPDRATEAFF

v_gene: TRBV20-1
len: 14
j_gene: TRBJ1-4
abundance: many
d_gene: -
CDR3nt: TGCAGTGCTAGAGGCATCCTACTAGGTGAAAAACTGTTTTTT
CDR3aa: CSARGILLGEKLFF

v_gene: TRBV15
len: 13
j_gene: TRBJ2-3
abundance: -
d_gene: TRBD2
CDR3nt: TGTGCCACCAGTCTCGGGAGGCCGGATACGCAGTATTTT
CDR3aa: CATSLGRPDTQYF

v_gene: TRBV5-1
len: 16
j_gene: TRBJ2-1
abundance: few
d_gene: TRBD2
CDR3nt: TGCGCCAGCAGCCAACGTACTAGCGGGAGCGGCAATGAGCAGTTCTTC
CDR3aa: CASSQRTSGSGNEQFF

v_gene: TRBV7-2
len: 13
j_gene: TRBJ1-6
abundance: -
d_gene: -
CDR3nt: TGTGCCAGCAGCTTAGACGTACAGTCACCCCTCCACTTT
CDR3aa: CASSLDVQSPLHF